Listed below are T cell receptor beta chains from one sample, sequenced in a study of human T cells and chemical hapten exposure. TCRdb re-called the RACE reads with MiXCR, one entry per CDR3 protein. This table has 95,000 or so distinct CDR3 sequences, more than 9.5% appearing once. Sequenced material: whole blood, taken in connection with sensitization to the hapten diphenylcyclopropenone (DPC). The receptors come from a woman in her 40s with alopecia areata. Some clones in this sample may be carry-over from other donors' samples. CDR3s include the opening cysteine and the closing phenylalanine or tryptophan. The D gene is left open where the match is weak. Rows may omit the clone size; those that give it use once, few, many or a size class.

cdr3_nt: TGTGCCAGCAGCTTAGGGACAGTGTATAGCAATCAGCCCCAGCATTTT
cdr3_aa: CASSLGTVYSNQPQHF
d_call: NA
clone_size: NA
j_call: TRBJ1-5
v_call: TRBV7-2

cdr3_nt: TGTGCCAGCAGTTACTCCTGGGGGACATATACCGGGGAGCTGTTTTTT
cdr3_aa: CASSYSWGTYTGELFF
d_call: NA
clone_size: many
j_call: TRBJ2-2
v_call: TRBV6-2/TRBV6-3

cdr3_nt: TGTGCCAGCAGCCCGGACAGCGATCAAGAGACCCAGTACTTC
cdr3_aa: CASSPDSDQETQYF
d_call: NA
clone_size: few
j_call: TRBJ2-5
v_call: TRBV5-4

cdr3_nt: TGCAGTGCCCGCTGGGGGGCTAGTCAGCCCCAGCATTTT
cdr3_aa: CSARWGASQPQHF
d_call: NA
clone_size: few
j_call: TRBJ1-5
v_call: TRBV20-1

cdr3_nt: TGTGCCAGCAGTAGAGGACAGAGCTCTGGAAACACCATATATTTT
cdr3_aa: CASSRGQSSGNTIYF
d_call: NA
clone_size: NA
j_call: TRBJ1-3
v_call: TRBV12-3/TRBV12-4

cdr3_nt: TGTGCCTGGAGTGTACGGGGGGACACCGGGGAGCTGTTTTTT
cdr3_aa: CAWSVRGDTGELFF
d_call: TRBD2
clone_size: few
j_call: TRBJ2-2
v_call: TRBV30

cdr3_nt: TGCAGCGTTGAATACAGGGGAGGGACTGAAGCTTTCTTT
cdr3_aa: CSVEYRGGTEAFF
d_call: TRBD1
clone_size: NA
j_call: TRBJ1-1
v_call: TRBV29-1

cdr3_nt: TGTGCTAGTGGTTTGGTGGTGACAGATACGCAGTATTTT
cdr3_aa: CASGLVVTDTQYF
d_call: NA
clone_size: many
j_call: TRBJ2-3
v_call: TRBV12-5

cdr3_nt: TGTGCCAGCAGGCAAGCGGGGAGGTCCTACAATGAGCAGTTCTTC
cdr3_aa: CASRQAGRSYNEQFF
d_call: TRBD2
clone_size: NA
j_call: TRBJ2-1
v_call: TRBV12-3/TRBV12-4

cdr3_nt: TGCAGTACTAGCCAAGGGCTGACCGGGGCTAGCTCCTACGAGCAGTACTTC
cdr3_aa: CSTSQGLTGASSYEQYF
d_call: NA
clone_size: NA
j_call: TRBJ2-7
v_call: TRBV20-1

cdr3_nt: TGTGCCAGCAGGACAGGGCTTACCTTCTACGAGCAGTACTTC
cdr3_aa: CASRTGLTFYEQYF
d_call: TRBD1
clone_size: many
j_call: TRBJ2-7
v_call: TRBV7-9

cdr3_nt: TGTGCCAGCAGCGTAGACAGGGAAGGTAGCCAGCCCCAGCATTTT
cdr3_aa: CASSVDREGSQPQHF
d_call: NA
clone_size: many
j_call: TRBJ1-5
v_call: TRBV9

cdr3_nt: TGCGCCAGCAGCTTGAAGCCTAGCGGGAGTGGCAATGAGCAGTTCTTC
cdr3_aa: CASSLKPSGSGNEQFF
d_call: TRBD2
clone_size: many
j_call: TRBJ2-1
v_call: TRBV5-1

cdr3_nt: TGTGCCAGCTCTCGACAGGGGGCGGCGAACACTGAAGCTTTCTTT
cdr3_aa: CASSRQGAANTEAFF
d_call: TRBD1
clone_size: few
j_call: TRBJ1-1
v_call: TRBV18

cdr3_nt: NA
cdr3_aa: CATSDSFGTGSFF
d_call: NA
clone_size: few
j_call: TRBJ2-1
v_call: TRBV24-1

cdr3_nt: TGCAGTGCTAGAGACCTGGTCCGGATTGGCACCGGGGAGCTGTTTTTT
cdr3_aa: CSARDLVRIGTGELFF
d_call: NA
clone_size: NA
j_call: TRBJ2-2
v_call: TRBV20-1

cdr3_nt: TGTGCCAGCATCGAAGACAGGGGAGGGGAAGCTTTCTTT
cdr3_aa: CASIEDRGGEAFF
d_call: TRBD1
clone_size: NA
j_call: TRBJ1-1
v_call: TRBV7-2